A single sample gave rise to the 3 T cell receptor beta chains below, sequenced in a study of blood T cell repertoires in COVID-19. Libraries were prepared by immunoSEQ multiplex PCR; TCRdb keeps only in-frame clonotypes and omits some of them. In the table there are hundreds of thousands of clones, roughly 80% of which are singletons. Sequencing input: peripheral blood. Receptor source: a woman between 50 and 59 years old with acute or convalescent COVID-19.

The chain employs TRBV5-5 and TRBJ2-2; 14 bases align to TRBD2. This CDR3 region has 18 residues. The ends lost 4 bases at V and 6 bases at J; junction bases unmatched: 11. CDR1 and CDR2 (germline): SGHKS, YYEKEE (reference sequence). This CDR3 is CASSRISGLAGVAGELFF. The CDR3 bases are TGTGCCAGCAGCCGGATTTCGGGACTAGCGGGGGTGGCCGGGGAGCTGTTTTTT.

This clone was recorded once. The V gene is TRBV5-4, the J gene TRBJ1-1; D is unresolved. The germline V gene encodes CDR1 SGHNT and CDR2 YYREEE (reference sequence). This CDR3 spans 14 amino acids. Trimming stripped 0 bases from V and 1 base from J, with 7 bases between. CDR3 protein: CASSLVGKNTEAFF. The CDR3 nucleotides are TGTGCCAGCAGCTTGGTGGGCAAGAACACTGAAGCTTTCTTT.

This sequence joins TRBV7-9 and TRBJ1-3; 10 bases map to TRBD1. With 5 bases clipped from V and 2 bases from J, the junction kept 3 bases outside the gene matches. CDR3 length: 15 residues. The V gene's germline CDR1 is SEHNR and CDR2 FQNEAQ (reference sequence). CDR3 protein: CASSAGQGAGNTIYF. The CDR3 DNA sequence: TGTGCCAGCAGCGCTGGACAGGGGGCTGGAAACACCATATATTTT.